This T cell receptor beta chain was recovered during a study of cytomegalovirus exposure and HLA in healthy donors. Study-level information: A subsequent analysis reported that the roughly 120 validation repertoires were produced on the same platform that had also been used for the 600 to 800 first-cohort repertoires.

As for this clone: Its specificity is unknown.

The data were produced by immunoSEQ multiplex PCR, yet TCRdb's version contains in-frame clones alone and is incomplete. The sample lists 200,000 to 250,000 clones, over 70% occurring once. CDR3 length: 12 amino acids. Between the trimmed V and J ends, which lost 2 bases and 8 bases, there was a span of 9 bases. Germline CDR1 is MNHNY and CDR2 is SVGAGI (reference sequence). Study findings and constraints: The study listed under 200 cytomegalovirus-associated TCR beta chains.

The TCR sequence derives from a woman aged 30 to 39 in good health and CMV-seropositive. The sequenced material came from PBMCs. The rearrangement joins TRBV6-6 to TRBJ1-2; D ambiguous. The CDR3 protein is CASSYPPEGYTF. The CDR3 nucleotides read TGTGCCAGCAGTTACCCCCCGGAGGGCTACACCTTC.